This entry describes one T cell receptor (beta chain). As yet, its antigen is unknown. This table comes from immunoSEQ multiplex PCR, and its TCRdb copy is limited to in-frame clones, with some not included. The sample includes some 120,000 clones, about four fifths of them seen just once. The record originates from a study of a mutant IDH1 vaccine in newly diagnosed glioma. Overall study: The study gave patients eight vaccinations in weeks 1, 3, 5, 7, 11, 15, 19, 23. Either 4-6 weeks after radiotherapy alone or alongside temozolomide, vaccination was begun. Patients arrived already treated with radiotherapy, temozolomide, or both, most having had both.

Time point denoted: week 11, during vaccination. What each vaccine dose contained was 300 ug of mutant IDH1 20-mer peptide, accompanied by topical imiquimod. V was cut by 5 bases and J by 4 bases, with 6 bases left in between. Germline V gene lookup returns CDR1 GTSNPN and CDR2 SVGIG (reference sequence). This CDR3 contains 10 residues. Regarding the study as a whole: Pseudoprogression apparently lacked any relation to changes in top peripheral T cell clonotypes.

This specimen consisted of PBMCs, obtained from a glioma patient whose treatment included an IDH1 peptide vaccine. This sequence joins TRBV30 and TRBJ2-7; D gene unclear. This receptor was taken from a man aged 40-49 years with glioma. CDR3 in DNA: TGTGCCTGGGGAGATTACGAGCAGTACTTC. Translation: CAWGDYEQYF.